These T cell receptor beta chains were read from a single sample in a study of Graves' ophthalmopathy and Graves' hyperthyroidism. TCRdb analysed the multiplex PCR reads with MiXCR anew, one entry per CDR3 protein. The sample records more than 150,000 distinct CDR3 sequences, 30% to 45% being singletons. Sequenced material: peripheral blood. The receptors originated from a woman in her thirties or forties with Graves' ophthalmopathy. CDR3s include the opening cysteine and the closing phenylalanine or tryptophan. The D gene is left open where the match is weak. The size of a clone is reported for some rows only, either as once, few or many, or as a class for expanded clones.

clone_size	v_call	cdr3_length	j_call	d_call	cdr3_nt	cdr3_aa
once	TRBV2	16	TRBJ1-1	-	TGTGCCAGCAGCCTGACAGGAGGACTTTCGAACACTGAAGCTTTCTTT	CASSLTGGLSNTEAFF
-	TRBV12-3/TRBV12-4	14	TRBJ2-2	-	TGTGCCAGCAGACGAGAGGAGATCGGCGGGGAGCTGTTTTTT	CASRREEIGGELFF
many	TRBV6-5	15	TRBJ1-3	-	TGTGCCAGCAGTTACGGGTCCGGCAGCGGAAACACCATATATTTT	CASSYGSGSGNTIYF
many	TRBV11-1	13	TRBJ2-7	-	TGTGCCACCTCTGTAGGACTTAACTACGAGCAGTACTTC	CATSVGLNYEQYF
many	TRBV5-1	16	TRBJ1-1	-	TGCGCCAGCAGTGAGGCCACCCTTCAGGGTCGCACTGAAGCTTTCTTT	CASSEATLQGRTEAFF
many	TRBV3-1	12	TRBJ2-7	-	TGTGCCAGCAGCCAAGATAACATCGAGCAGTACTTC	CASSQDNIEQYF
many	TRBV5-1	15	TRBJ2-7	-	TGCGCCAGCAGCTGGGGACTTCCATCTCTCTACGAGCAGTACTTC	CASSWGLPSLYEQYF
many	TRBV20-1	15	TRBJ1-2	-	TGCAGTGTCCCCAGGTCTCCTGTGCCTTACTATGGCTACACCTTC	CSVPRSPVPYYGYTF
-	TRBV12-3/TRBV12-4	12	TRBJ2-7	-	TGTGCCAGCAGGGGGGCTCTTTACGAGCAGTACTTC	CASRGALYEQYF
many	TRBV20-1	15	TRBJ2-6	-	TGCAGTGCTATCAGGGGAGCCTCTGGGGCCAACGTCCTGACTTTC	CSAIRGASGANVLTF
-	TRBV6-4	11	TRBJ1-6	-	TGTGCCAGCAGTGACTGGGAACCCCTCCACTTT	CASSDWEPLHF
many	TRBV6-2/TRBV6-3	17	TRBJ1-5	-	TGTGCCAGCAGTTACTCTGTCACCCGACCCGGCAATCAGCCCCAGCATTTT	CASSYSVTRPGNQPQHF
-	TRBV6-4	13	TRBJ1-5	-	TGTGCCAGCAGTGACCTTCCCAATCAGCCCCAGCATTTT	CASSDLPNQPQHF
many	TRBV20-1	14	TRBJ1-1	-	TGCAGTGCTAGAATTAGGGACACCTTCACTGAAGCTTTCTTT	CSARIRDTFTEAFF
many	TRBV11-2	16	TRBJ1-2	TRBD1	TGTGCCAGCAGCTTAAATTTTGGGGGGACAGAAGGGGGCTACACCTTC	CASSLNFGGTEGGYTF
many	TRBV6-1	14	TRBJ2-7	TRBD2	TGTGCCAGCAGTGAGAGCGGGAGGAGATACGAGCAGTACTTC	CASSESGRRYEQYF
many	TRBV5-1	19	TRBJ1-6	TRBD1	TGCGCCAGCAGCTTCAAAGGACAGGAGGCTAGCTCCTATAATTCACCCCTCCACTTT	CASSFKGQEASSYNSPLHF
-	TRBV7-2	15	TRBJ2-7	-	TGTGCCAGCAGCTTAGCCACCTGGCTGGGCTACGAGCAGTACTTC	CASSLATWLGYEQYF
few	TRBV6-5	10	TRBJ1-1	-	TGTGCCAGCAGGGAGGATACAGCTTTCTTT	CASREDTAFF
many	TRBV28	15	TRBJ2-7	-	TGTGCCAGCAGGCCGGACCTGGCAACCTCCTACGAGCAGTACTTC	CASRPDLATSYEQYF
-	TRBV7-3	13	TRBJ2-5	-	TGTGCCAGCAGCCCCGAGCCCCAAGAGACCCAGTACTTC	CASSPEPQETQYF
many	TRBV7-2	13	TRBJ2-7	TRBD2	TGTGCCAGCAGCTTAAGCGGGAGTGGCGAGCAGTACTTC	CASSLSGSGEQYF
many	TRBV13	19	TRBJ2-7	-	TGTGCCAGCAGCTTTCGTTCAGGGTCGTCGGCTAGTGTAGGCTACGAGCAGTACTTC	CASSFRSGSSASVGYEQYF
many	TRBV6-2/TRBV6-3	13	TRBJ2-5	-	TGTGCCAGCAGTAGGGGCCACCAAGAGACCCAGTACTTC	CASSRGHQETQYF
-	TRBV10-3	14	TRBJ2-5	-	TGTGCCATCAGTGAACGGGGGTACCAAGAGACCCAGTACTTC	CAISERGYQETQYF
many	TRBV6-5	15	TRBJ2-7	TRBD2	TGTGCCAGCAGTTGGGGACTAGCAGACTCCTACGAGCAGTACTTC	CASSWGLADSYEQYF
many	TRBV19	12	TRBJ2-5	-	TGTGCCAGTAGTCGGGGAACGGAGACCCAGTACTTC	CASSRGTETQYF
-	TRBV6-1	16	TRBJ1-6	TRBD1	TGTGCCAGCAGTGAAACTTGGACAGGGGGGAATTCACCCCTCCACTTT	CASSETWTGGNSPLHF
many	TRBV30	11	TRBJ1-2	-	TGTGCCTGGAGTGACCAGGGGTCTCACACCTTC	CAWSDQGSHTF
once	TRBV10-3	16	TRBJ1-2	-	TGTGCCAACGTAACTTCCCTCAGGAAGAACCCTAATGGCTACACCTTC	CANVTSLRKNPNGYTF
many	TRBV6-5	14	TRBJ2-6	-	TGTGCCAGCACCTGGGGGGCTGGGGCCAACGTCCTGACTTTC	CASTWGAGANVLTF
many	TRBV12-3/TRBV12-4	15	TRBJ2-2	TRBD2	TGTGCCAGCAATCGGGAGGGCAGTTGGACCGGGGAGCTGTTTTTT	CASNREGSWTGELFF